One and the same sample provided the 23 T cell receptor beta chains below, sequenced in a study of response to subunit inactivated influenza vaccine. TCRdb reanalysed the RT-PCR reads using MiXCR and keeps one entry per CDR3 protein. Of hundreds of thousands of distinct CDR3 sequences listed, about 15% were seen once; the top ten hold 7.5% to 9%. Sequencing was performed on PBMCs from blood, taken less than 15 days before vaccination. These receptors all come from a man aged 45-60 years who received an inactivated influenza vaccine.

The rearrangement joins TRBV5-1 to TRBJ1-1, with a tentative D call TRBD1 (5 bases). V was shortened by 3 bases and J by 2 bases, with 11 bases between the two germline ends. Germline V lookup: CDR1 SGHRS, CDR2 YFSETQ. This CDR3 is built from 14 residues. CDR3: CASSYQGANTEAFF. The CDR3 DNA reads as TGCGCCAGCAGCTATCAGGGTGCAAACACTGAAGCTTTCTTT.

This clonotype was picked up a small number of times. V is TRBV5-1 and J is TRBJ1-2; D is perhaps TRBD1 (6 bases). CDR3 length: 15 amino acids. CDR1 is SGHRS and CDR2 is YFSETQ in the germline V gene. V dropped 0 bases and J dropped 6 bases, with 15 bases sitting between them. The CDR3 loop is CASSLVAGDLHGYTF. Here the CDR3 DNA reads TGCGCCAGCAGCTTGGTGGCAGGGGATCTCCATGGCTACACCTTC.

This chain joins TRBV29-1 and TRBJ2-2, with D perhaps matching TRBD1 (6 bases). CDR1 is SQVTM and CDR2 is ANQGSEA in the germline V gene. V was shortened by 5 bases and J by 0 bases, with 10 bases between the two germline ends. This CDR3 comprises 14 residues. CDR3 coding DNA: TGCAGCGTTTCCAGGGGCACGAACACCGGGGAGCTGTTTTTT. Protein: CSVSRGTNTGELFF.

V and J are TRBV5-1 and TRBJ2-7; D possibly corresponds to TRBD1 (5 bases). V was cut by 0 bases and J by 1 base, with 14 bases left in between. The germline V gene has CDR1 SGHRS and CDR2 YFSETQ. This CDR3 contains 16 residues. This CDR3 is CASSLGIVGASYEQYF. The CDR3 DNA reads as TGCGCCAGCAGCTTGGGTATTGTAGGGGCGTCCTACGAGCAGTACTTC. Using reference TRBV5-1 and TRBJ2-7 for the parts outside the CDR3, the full variable domain is KAGVTQTPRYLIKTRGQQVTLSCSPISGHRSVSWYQQTPGQGLQFLFEYFSETQRNKGNFPGRFSGRQFSNSRSEMNVSTLELGDSALYLCASSLGIVGASYEQYFGPGTRLTVT.

V and J are TRBV18 and TRBJ2-2, with 7 bases matching TRBD2. This CDR3 is built from 17 residues. Germline CDR1 KGHSH, CDR2 LQKENI. The V gene end was trimmed by 6 bases and the J gene end by 0 bases; junction bases not matched to a gene: 10. The CDR3 region is CASSEFASGANTGELFF. CDR3 nucleotide sequence: TGTGCCAGCTCCGAATTCGCCAGCGGGGCGAACACCGGGGAGCTGTTTTTT.

This clonotype was recorded a few times. V is TRBV10-3 and J is TRBJ2-3; D is tentatively TRBD1 or TRBD2 (5 bases each). Trimming took off 2 bases at V and 6 bases at J, with 15 bases between the two ends. Germline-derived CDR1 and CDR2 are ENHRY and SYGVKD. The CDR3 is made up of 15 amino acids. The CDR3 protein is CAISEGTASFDTQYF. DNA of the CDR3: TGTGCCATCAGTGAGGGGACGGCTAGTTTCGATACGCAGTATTTT.

This clonotype was detected only a few times. The chain recombines TRBV4-3 with TRBJ2-1; possibly TRBD1 for D (5 bases). The CDR3 extends over 13 amino acids. Per germline, CDR1 LGHNA and CDR2 YSLEER. V lost 2 bases to trimming and J lost 8 bases, with 10 bases between them. The CDR3 bases are TGCGCCAGCAGCCAACTAGGGGTGGATGAGCAGTTCTTC. This codes for CASSQLGVDEQFF.

The chain links TRBV5-1 to TRBJ2-3; maybe TRBD2 (7 bases). This CDR3 comprises 16 residues. Between the trimmed V and J ends, which lost 0 bases and 2 bases, there was a span of 13 bases. Germline V gives CDR1 SGHRS, CDR2 YFSETQ. This chain's CDR3 is CASSLVGGATTDTQYF. The CDR3 DNA reads as TGCGCCAGCAGCTTGGTGGGGGGGGCCACCACAGATACGCAGTATTTT.

The chain uses TRBV9 and TRBJ2-7; 7 bases agree with TRBD1. J gave up 3 bases and V 0 bases, and 6 bases lay outside the gene matches. There are 15 residues in the CDR3. From germline, CDR1 is SGDLS and CDR2 YYNGEE. CDR3 in amino acids: CASSVVGQVDYEQYF. The CDR3 DNA sequence: TGTGCCAGCAGCGTAGTTGGACAGGTGGACTACGAGCAGTACTTC.

J is TRBJ2-7 and V is TRBV20-1; 7 bases are shared with TRBD1. Germline V lookup: CDR1 DFQATT, CDR2 SNEGSKA (reference sequence). The CDR3 totals 15 residues. V lost 1 base, J lost 12 bases, and 18 bases stayed unmatched. CDR3 sequence: CSARAKPGTATPVYF. The CDR3 nucleotides read TGCAGTGCTAGAGCGAAACCGGGGACAGCCACTCCGGTGTACTTC.

The sample holds a few counts of this clonotype. The chain joins TRBV28 to TRBJ2-1; 7 bases align to TRBD2. This CDR3 spans 16 amino acids. J was trimmed by 0 bases and V by 3 bases; bases with no gene match: 5. The V gene's germline CDR1 is MDHEN and CDR2 SYDVKM. As DNA, the CDR3 is TGTGCCAGCAGTTTTAGCGGGTTCAGCTCCTACAATGAGCAGTTCTTC. As protein: CASSFSGFSSYNEQFF.

This clonotype came up a few times. The chain employs TRBV5-1 and TRBJ2-4; D gene ambiguous. V dropped 4 bases and J dropped 6 bases, with 11 bases sitting between them. Germline lookup yields CDR1 SGHRS and CDR2 YFSETQ. CDR3 size: 13 residues. DNA of the CDR3: TGCGCCAGCAGCCCCTCGGGTATAAACATTCAGTACTTC. Its translation: CASSPSGINIQYF. Looking up the rest from reference TRBV5-1 and TRBJ2-4 gives the full variable domain: KAGVTQTPRYLIKTRGQQVTLSCSPISGHRSVSWYQQTPGQGLQFLFEYFSETQRNKGNFPGRFSGRQFSNSRSEMNVSTLELGDSALYLCASSPSGINIQYFGAGTRLSVL.

This clonotype was detected only a few times. The J gene is TRBJ2-5, the V gene TRBV4-1; TRBD2 aligns across 8 bases. The CDR3 contains 17 residues. The germline gives CDR1 MGHRA, CDR2 YSYEKL. V was pared by 4 bases and J by 5 bases, with 15 bases of the junction left unmatched. The CDR3 DNA reads TGCGCCAGCAGCCCGGGTATTAGCGGGGCCTCCCGGGAGACCCAGTACTTC. Protein product: CASSPGISGASRETQYF.

This clonotype was detected ten times or more. CDR3 coding DNA: TGTGCCAGCAGCTTAGCGGAAAGCCACTACAATGAGCAGTTCTTC. Translation: CASSLAESHYNEQFF. This chain links TRBV7-2 with TRBJ2-1; D unresolved. This CDR3 is 15 amino acids long. Germline loops: CDR1 SGHTA, CDR2 FQGNSA. The V and J ends lost 0 bases and 3 bases respectively, with 9 bases between them.

This clonotype was picked up a small number of times. J is TRBJ2-5 and V is TRBV6-1, with 7 bases that match TRBD1. The CDR3 has 14 residues. J was trimmed by 4 bases and V by 6 bases; bases with no gene match: 8. Per germline, CDR1 MNHNS and CDR2 SASEGT. CDR3 in amino acids: CASRHRGRVETQYF. CDR3 DNA: TGTGCCAGCAGGCACAGGGGTCGGGTAGAGACCCAGTACTTC.

The chain carries TRBV20-1 and TRBJ2-7; either TRBD1 or TRBD2 may supply D (8 bases each). Trimming shortened V by 1 base and J by 0 bases, and 19 bases separated the two germline ends. CDR1 is DFQATT, CDR2 SNEGSKA, per germline (reference sequence). The CDR3 covers 17 residues. This CDR3 reads CSARAGWTGTSSYEQYF. CDR3 sequence (DNA): TGCAGTGCTAGAGCGGGGTGGACAGGGACTAGCTCCTACGAGCAGTACTTC.

CDR3 loop: CSAKGQGNQPQHF. CDR3 DNA: TGCAGTGCTAAGGGACAGGGCAATCAGCCCCAGCATTTT. The chain couples TRBV20-1 to TRBJ1-5; 8 bases map to TRBD1. The germline CDR1 and CDR2 sequences are DFQATT and SNEGSKA (reference sequence). The V gene end was trimmed by 4 bases and the J gene end by 2 bases; junction bases not matched to a gene: 1. The CDR3 consists of 13 residues.

The V and J genes are TRBV5-1 and TRBJ1-1; D is unresolved. The CDR3 sequence is 14 residues long. CDR1 and CDR2 from the germline V gene are SGHRS and YFSETQ. Trimming took 1 base from V and 1 from J, leaving 8 bases between them. The CDR3 loop is CASSLQSENTEAFF. As DNA, the CDR3 is TGCGCCAGCAGCTTGCAATCAGAGAACACTGAAGCTTTCTTT.

The V gene is TRBV12-3 or TRBV12-4, the J gene TRBJ2-3, with 9 bases aligning to TRBD2. V was clipped by 6 bases and J by 2 bases; unmatched bases: 12. This CDR3 is 17 amino acids long. Written as DNA, the CDR3 is TGTGCCAGCAGCCTCATAGTCAGCGGGGGGCTCACAGATACGCAGTATTTT. Translating gives CASSLIVSGGLTDTQYF.

As regards this clonotype: Because the CDR3's place on the DNA is in doubt, the DNA is left out and the CDR3 is given as listed by TCRdb. This rearrangement joins TRBV2 to TRBJ2-2; the D segment call TRBD1 is taken from the table without a DNA check. The length of the CDR3 is 14 amino acids, counting both ends. Germline V CDR1 and CDR2: SNHLY, FYNNEI. CDR3 sequence: CASILDSHTGELFF.

Only a few counts were recorded for this clonotype. The rearrangement links TRBV29-1 to TRBJ2-7, with D perhaps TRBD1 (6 bases). V lost 5 bases, J lost 5 bases, and 13 bases lay in between. This CDR3 spans 12 amino acids. From germline, CDR1 is SQVTM and CDR2 ANQGSEA. The CDR3 region is CSVLHRVDEQYF. CDR3 sequence (DNA): TGCAGCGTTCTTCACAGGGTGGACGAGCAGTACTTC.

The chain carries TRBV12-3 or TRBV12-4 and TRBJ2-7; 9 bases fit TRBD2. The CDR3 is made up of 14 amino acids. V gave up 6 bases and J gave up 2 bases; unmatched junction bases: 5. CDR3 protein: CASSGSGGPYEQYF. The CDR3 DNA reads as TGTGCCAGCAGCGGGAGCGGGGGGCCCTACGAGCAGTACTTC.

The chain links TRBV18 to TRBJ2-1; 14 nucleotides match TRBD2. The CDR3 is 14 amino acids. Trimming at V came to 7 bases and at J to 9 bases, leaving 5 bases not matched to a gene. Germline CDR1 KGHSH, CDR2 LQKENI. In nucleotides, the CDR3 is TGTGCCAGCTACCCGGGACTAGCGGGAGTTGAGCAGTTCTTC. This codes for CASYPGLAGVEQFF.